This T cell receptor (beta chain) originates from a study of response to subunit inactivated influenza vaccine. Trimming stripped 0 bases from V and 3 bases from J, with 11 bases between. The CDR3 is made up of 15 amino acids. Germline V gene sequence: CDR1 SEHNR, CDR2 FQNEAQ (reference sequence). Worth noting for this clonotype: Its matching antigen is unknown.

Study outcomes and limitations: Each seasonal flu vaccination may recruit only limited new T cells, authors suggested.

TCRdb reprocessed the RT-PCR reads with MiXCR, giving one entry per CDR3 protein. Altogether a few hundred thousand distinct CDR3 sequences are present, roughly an eighth being singletons, with the ten largest covering 7.5% to 10%. The chain carries TRBV7-9 and TRBJ1-1; D remains ambiguous. This receptor was identified in a man aged 45-65 years who received an inactivated influenza vaccine. This specimen was non-naive T cells sorted from PBMCs, taken approximately 15 days before vaccination. CDR3 amino acids: CASSLARSGYTEAFF. The DNA of the CDR3 is TGTGCCAGCAGCTTAGCGCGGTCCGGGTACACTGAAGCTTTCTTT.